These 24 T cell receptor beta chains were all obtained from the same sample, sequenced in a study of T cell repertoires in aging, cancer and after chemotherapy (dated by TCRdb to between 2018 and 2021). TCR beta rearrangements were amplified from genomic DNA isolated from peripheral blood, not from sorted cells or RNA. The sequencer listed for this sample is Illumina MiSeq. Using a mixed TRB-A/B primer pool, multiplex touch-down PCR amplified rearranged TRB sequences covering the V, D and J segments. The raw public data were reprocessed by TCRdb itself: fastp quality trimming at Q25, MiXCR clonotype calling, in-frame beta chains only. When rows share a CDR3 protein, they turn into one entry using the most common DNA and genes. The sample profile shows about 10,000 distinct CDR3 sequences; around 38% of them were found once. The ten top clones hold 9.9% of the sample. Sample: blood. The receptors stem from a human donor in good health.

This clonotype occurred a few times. The CDR3 region has the DNA TGTGCCAGTAAGGCCCAGTCGTCAGGGGGGAACACTGAAGCTTTCTTT. Its protein is CASKAQSSGGNTEAFF. The J gene is TRBJ1-1, the V gene TRBV19; 7 bases are shared with TRBD1. The CDR3 runs 16 residues. Germline CDR1 reads LNHDA; CDR2 reads SQIVND (reference sequence). Germline trimming cut 7 bases from V and 1 base from J; bases unmatched to any gene: 12.

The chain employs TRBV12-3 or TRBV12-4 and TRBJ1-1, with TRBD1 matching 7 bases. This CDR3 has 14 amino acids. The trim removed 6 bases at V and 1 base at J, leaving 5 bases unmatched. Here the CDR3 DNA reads TGTGCCAGCAGGCCGGACAGGAGGAACACTGAAGCTTTCTTT. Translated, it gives CASRPDRRNTEAFF.

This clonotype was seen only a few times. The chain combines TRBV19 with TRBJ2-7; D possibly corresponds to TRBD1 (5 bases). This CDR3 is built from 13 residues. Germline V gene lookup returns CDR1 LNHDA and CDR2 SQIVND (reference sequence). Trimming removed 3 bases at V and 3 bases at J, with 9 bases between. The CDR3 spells CASSIFRDYEQYF. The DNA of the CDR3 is TGTGCCAGTAGTATTTTCAGGGACTACGAGCAGTACTTC.

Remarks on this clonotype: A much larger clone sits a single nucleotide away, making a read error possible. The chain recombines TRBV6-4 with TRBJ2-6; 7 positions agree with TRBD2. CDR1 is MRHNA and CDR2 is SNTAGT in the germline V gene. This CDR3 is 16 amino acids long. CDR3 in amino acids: CASSYSSGSGDNVLTF. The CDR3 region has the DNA TGTGCCAGCAGTTACTCTAGCGGCTCTGGGGACAACGTCCTGACTTTC.

The chain's CDR3 is CASSLRDRGYQETQYF. In DNA, the CDR3 is TGTGCCAGCAGCTTACGGGACAGGGGGTACCAAGAGACCCAGTACTTC. V usage is TRBV7-9 and J usage is TRBJ2-7, with 11 bases fitting TRBD1. The tail of the sequence fits TRBJ2-5 better, so the J call may be wrong. The CDR3 is made up of 16 amino acids. The V gene's germline CDR1 is SEHNR and CDR2 FQNEAQ (reference sequence).

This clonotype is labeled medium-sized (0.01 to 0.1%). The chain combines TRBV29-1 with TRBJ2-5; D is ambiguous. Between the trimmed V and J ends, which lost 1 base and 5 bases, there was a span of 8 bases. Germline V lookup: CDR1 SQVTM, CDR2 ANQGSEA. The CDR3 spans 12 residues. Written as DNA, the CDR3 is TGCAGCGTTGAAGGGTTAGGGGAGACCCAGTACTTC. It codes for CSVEGLGETQYF.

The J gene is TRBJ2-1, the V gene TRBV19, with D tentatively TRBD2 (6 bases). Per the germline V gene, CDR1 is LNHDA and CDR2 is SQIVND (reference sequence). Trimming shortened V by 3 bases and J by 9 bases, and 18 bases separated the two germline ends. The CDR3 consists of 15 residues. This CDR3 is CASSIGAGYEGEQFF. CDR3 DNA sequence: TGTGCCAGTAGTATTGGTGCGGGATACGAGGGTGAGCAGTTCTTC.

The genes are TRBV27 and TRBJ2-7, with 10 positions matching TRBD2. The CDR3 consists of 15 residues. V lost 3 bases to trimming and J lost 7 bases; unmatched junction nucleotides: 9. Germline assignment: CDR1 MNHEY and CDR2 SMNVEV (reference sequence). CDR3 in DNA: TGTGCCAGCAGTTTTGGAGCGGGAGGGCCTGGGGAGCAGTACTTC. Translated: CASSFGAGGPGEQYF.

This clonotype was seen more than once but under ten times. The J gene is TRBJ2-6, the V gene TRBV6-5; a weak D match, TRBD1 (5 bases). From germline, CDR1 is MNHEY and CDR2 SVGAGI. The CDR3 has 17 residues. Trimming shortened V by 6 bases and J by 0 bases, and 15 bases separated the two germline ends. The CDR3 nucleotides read TGTGCCAGCAGGTCAGGCACAGGCAGCTCTGGGGCCAACGTCCTGACTTTC. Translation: CASRSGTGSSGANVLTF.

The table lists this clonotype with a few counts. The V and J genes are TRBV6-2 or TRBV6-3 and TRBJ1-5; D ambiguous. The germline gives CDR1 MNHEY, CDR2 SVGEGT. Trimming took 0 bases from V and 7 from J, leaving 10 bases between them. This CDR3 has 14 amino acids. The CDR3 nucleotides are TGTGCCAGCAGTTACTCTGGGGTCATCCAGCCCCAGCATTTT. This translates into CASSYSGVIQPQHF.

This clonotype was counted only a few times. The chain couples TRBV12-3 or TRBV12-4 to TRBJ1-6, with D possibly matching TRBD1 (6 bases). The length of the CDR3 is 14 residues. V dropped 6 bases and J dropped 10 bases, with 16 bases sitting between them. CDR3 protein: CASSTAGARSPLHF. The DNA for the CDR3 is TGTGCCAGCAGCACTGCGGGGGCAAGGTCACCCCTCCACTTT.

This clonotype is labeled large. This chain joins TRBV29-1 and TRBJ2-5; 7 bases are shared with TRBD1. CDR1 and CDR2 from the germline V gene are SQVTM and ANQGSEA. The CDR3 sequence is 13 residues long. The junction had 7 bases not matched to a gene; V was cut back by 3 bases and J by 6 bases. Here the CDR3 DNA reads TGCAGCGTTGACGAGACAGGGCGGAAGACCCAGTACTTC. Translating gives CSVDETGRKTQYF.

In nucleotides, the CDR3 is TGTGCCAGCAGCTCCCAGGTCTACGAGCAGTACTTC. Translating it yields CASSSQVYEQYF. The chain couples TRBV13 to TRBJ2-7; D call uncertain. The V end was cut by 4 bases, the J end by 3 bases, with 7 bases between. The CDR3 totals 12 residues. From germline, CDR1 is PRHDT and CDR2 FYEKMQ (reference sequence).

CDR3 DNA sequence: TGTGCCAGCAGCCGGAGAGTGGGAAGGGAGACCCAGTACTTC. This encodes CASSRRVGRETQYF. The genes are TRBV7-9 and TRBJ2-5; D is unclear. Germline CDR1 and CDR2: SEHNR and FQNEAQ (reference sequence). V was cut by 5 bases and J by 5 bases, with 15 bases left in between. This CDR3 contains 14 residues.

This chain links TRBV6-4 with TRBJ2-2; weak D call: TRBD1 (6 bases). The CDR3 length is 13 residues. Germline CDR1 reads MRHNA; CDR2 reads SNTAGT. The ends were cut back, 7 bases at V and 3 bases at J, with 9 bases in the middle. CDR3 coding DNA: TGTGCCAGCAAGAACAGGGACACCGGGGAGCTGTTTTTT. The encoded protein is CASKNRDTGELFF.

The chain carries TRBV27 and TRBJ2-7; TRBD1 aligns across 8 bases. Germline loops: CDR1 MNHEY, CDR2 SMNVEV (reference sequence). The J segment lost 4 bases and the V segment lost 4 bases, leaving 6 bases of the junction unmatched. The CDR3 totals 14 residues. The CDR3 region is CASSSQGAIYEQYF. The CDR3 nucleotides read TGTGCCAGCAGTTCCCAGGGGGCCATTTACGAGCAGTACTTC.

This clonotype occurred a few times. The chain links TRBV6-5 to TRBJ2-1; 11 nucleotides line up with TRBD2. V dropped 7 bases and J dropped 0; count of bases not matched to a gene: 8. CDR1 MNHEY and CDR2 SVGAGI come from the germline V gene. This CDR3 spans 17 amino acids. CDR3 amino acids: CASIPSGRSSSYNEQFF. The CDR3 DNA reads TGTGCCAGCATACCTAGCGGGAGGTCCAGCTCCTACAATGAGCAGTTCTTC.

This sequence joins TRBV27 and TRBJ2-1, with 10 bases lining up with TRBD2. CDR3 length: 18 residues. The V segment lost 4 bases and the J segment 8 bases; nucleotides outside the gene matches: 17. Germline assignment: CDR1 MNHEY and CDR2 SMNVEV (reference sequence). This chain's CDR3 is CASSSNSPPAGGRYEQFF. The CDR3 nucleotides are TGTGCCAGCAGTTCAAATTCCCCTCCAGCGGGAGGGCGGTATGAGCAGTTCTTC.

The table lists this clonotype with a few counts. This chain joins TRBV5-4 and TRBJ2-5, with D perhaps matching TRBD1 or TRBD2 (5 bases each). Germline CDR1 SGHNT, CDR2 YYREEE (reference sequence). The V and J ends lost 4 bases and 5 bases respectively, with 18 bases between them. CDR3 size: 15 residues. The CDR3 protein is CASSKDGTREETQYF. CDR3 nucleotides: TGTGCCAGCAGCAAAGACGGGACCCGCGAGGAGACCCAGTACTTC.

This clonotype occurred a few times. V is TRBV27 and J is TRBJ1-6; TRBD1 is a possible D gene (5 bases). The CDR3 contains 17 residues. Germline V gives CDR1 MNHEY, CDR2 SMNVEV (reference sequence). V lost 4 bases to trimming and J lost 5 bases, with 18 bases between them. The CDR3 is CASSSFLKGGDNSPLHF. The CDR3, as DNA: TGTGCCAGCAGTTCTTTCCTCAAGGGAGGGGATAATTCACCCCTCCACTTT.

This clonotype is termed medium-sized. CDR3 sequence: CSVSNGVGGNEQFF. CDR3 bases: TGCAGCGTTTCTAACGGGGTCGGGGGCAATGAGCAGTTCTTC. This sequence joins TRBV29-1 and TRBJ2-1; D may be TRBD2 (6 bases). The CDR3 sequence is 14 residues long. V shed 5 bases and J shed 6 bases, with 17 bases lying between them. CDR1 is SQVTM, CDR2 ANQGSEA, per germline.

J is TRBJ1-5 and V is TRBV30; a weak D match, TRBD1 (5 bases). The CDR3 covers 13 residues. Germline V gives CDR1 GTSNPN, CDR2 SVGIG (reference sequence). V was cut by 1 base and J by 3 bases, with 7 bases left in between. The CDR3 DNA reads TGTGCCTGGAGTGAGGGGCTCAATCAGCCCCAGCATTTT. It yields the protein CAWSEGLNQPQHF.

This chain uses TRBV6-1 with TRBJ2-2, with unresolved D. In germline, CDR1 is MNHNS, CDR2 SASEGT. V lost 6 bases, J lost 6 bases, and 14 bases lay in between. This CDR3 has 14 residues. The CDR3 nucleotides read TGTGCCAGCAGGGCGGACCCAAGCCCCGGGGAGCTGTTTTTT. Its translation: CASRADPSPGELFF.

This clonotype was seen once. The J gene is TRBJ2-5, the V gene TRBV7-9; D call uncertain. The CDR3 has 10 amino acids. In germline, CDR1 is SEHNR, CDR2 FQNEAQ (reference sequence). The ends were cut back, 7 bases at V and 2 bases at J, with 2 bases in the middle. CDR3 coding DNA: TGTGCCAGCATTCAAGAGACCCAGTACTTC. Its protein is CASIQETQYF.